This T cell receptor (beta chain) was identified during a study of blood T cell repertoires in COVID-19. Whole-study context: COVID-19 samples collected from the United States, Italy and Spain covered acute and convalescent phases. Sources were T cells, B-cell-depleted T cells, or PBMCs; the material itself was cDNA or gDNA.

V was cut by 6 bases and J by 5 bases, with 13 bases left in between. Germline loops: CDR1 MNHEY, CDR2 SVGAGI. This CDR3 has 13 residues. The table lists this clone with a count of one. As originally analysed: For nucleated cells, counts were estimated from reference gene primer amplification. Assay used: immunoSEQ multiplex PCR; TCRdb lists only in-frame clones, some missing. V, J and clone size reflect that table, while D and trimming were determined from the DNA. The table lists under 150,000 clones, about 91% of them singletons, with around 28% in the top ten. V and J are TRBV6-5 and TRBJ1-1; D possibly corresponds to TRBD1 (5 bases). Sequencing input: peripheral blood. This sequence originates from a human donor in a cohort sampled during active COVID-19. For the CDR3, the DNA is TGTGCCAGCAGGCTCGGGGGGTGGACTGAAGCTTTCTTT. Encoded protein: CASRLGGWTEAFF.